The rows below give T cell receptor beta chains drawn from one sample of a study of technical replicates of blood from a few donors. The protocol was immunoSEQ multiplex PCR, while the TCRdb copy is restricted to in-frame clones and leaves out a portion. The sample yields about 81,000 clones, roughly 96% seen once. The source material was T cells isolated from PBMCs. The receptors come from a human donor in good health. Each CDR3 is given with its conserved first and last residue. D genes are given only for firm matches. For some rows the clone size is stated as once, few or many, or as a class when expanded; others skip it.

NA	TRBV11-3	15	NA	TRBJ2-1	CASSLDGGIYNEQFF	TGTGCCAGCAGCTTAGACGGGGGTATCTACAATGAGCAGTTCTTC
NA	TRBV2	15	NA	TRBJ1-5	CASSPRQGLNQPQHF	TGTGCCAGCAGTCCCAGACAAGGCCTCAATCAGCCCCAGCATTTT
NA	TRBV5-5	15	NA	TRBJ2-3	CASSVQGASTDTQYF	TGTGCCAGCAGCGTACAGGGCGCTAGCACAGATACGCAGTATTTT
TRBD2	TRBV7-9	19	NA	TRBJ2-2	CASSPYGDSGRVFTGELFF	TGTGCCAGCAGCCCTTACGGGGATAGCGGGAGAGTTTTCACCGGGGAGCTGTTTTTT
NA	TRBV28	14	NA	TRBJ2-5	CASSLGAPKETQYF	TGTGCCAGCAGTTTGGGGGCTCCAAAAGAGACCCAGTACTTC
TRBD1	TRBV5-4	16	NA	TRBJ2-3	CASSLVPQGRTDTQYF	TGTGCCAGCAGCTTAGTCCCACAGGGGAGAACAGATACGCAGTATTTT
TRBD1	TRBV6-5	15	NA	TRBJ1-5	CASSGQGSGGQPQHF	TGTGCCAGCAGTGGACAGGGGTCAGGGGGACAGCCCCAGCATTTT
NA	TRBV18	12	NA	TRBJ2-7	CASSPSGDEQYF	TGTGCCAGCTCACCATCGGGGGACGAGCAGTACTTC
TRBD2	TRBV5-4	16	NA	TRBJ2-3	CASSQGLAGGTDTQYF	TGTGCCAGCAGTCAGGGACTAGCGGGGGGCACAGATACGCAGTATTTT
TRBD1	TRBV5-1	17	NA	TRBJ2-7	CASSFSIRTGGAYEQYF	TGCGCCAGCAGCTTCTCTATTCGCACAGGGGGCGCCTACGAGCAGTACTTC
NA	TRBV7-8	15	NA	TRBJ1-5	CASSLDKYSNQPQHF	TGTGCCAGCAGCTTAGACAAGTATAGCAATCAGCCCCAGCATTTT
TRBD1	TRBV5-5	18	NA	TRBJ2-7	CASSLAVRWGDRSYEQYF	TGTGCCAGCAGCTTGGCCGTTCGCTGGGGGGACAGGTCCTACGAGCAGTACTTC
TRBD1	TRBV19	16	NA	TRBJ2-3	CASSVLRTGGTDTQYF	TGTGCCAGTAGTGTCCTGCGGACAGGAGGCACAGATACGCAGTATTTT
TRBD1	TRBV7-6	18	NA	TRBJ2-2	CASSLVGTGATNTGELFF	TGTGCCAGCAGCTTAGTCGGAACAGGGGCCACGAACACCGGGGAGCTGTTTTTT
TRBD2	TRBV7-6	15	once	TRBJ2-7	CASSSISGTAYEQYF	TGTGCCAGCAGCTCAATAAGCGGGACCGCCTACGAGCAGTACTTC
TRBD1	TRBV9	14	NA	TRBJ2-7	CASSAGTGRYEQYF	TGTGCCAGCAGCGCAGGGACAGGTCGCTACGAGCAGTACTTC
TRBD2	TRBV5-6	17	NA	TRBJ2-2	CASRRIPGLADTGELFF	TGTGCCAGCAGGAGGATACCGGGACTAGCTGACACCGGGGAGCTGTTTTTT
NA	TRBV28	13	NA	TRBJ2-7	CASSIRTLYEQYF	TGTGCCAGCAGTATTAGGACACTTTACGAGCAGTACTTC
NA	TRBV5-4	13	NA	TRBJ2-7	CASSFPGQYEQYF	TGTGCCAGCAGCTTTCCCGGACAGTACGAGCAGTACTTC
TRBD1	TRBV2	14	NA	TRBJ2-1	CASKGTGAYNEQFF	TGTGCCAGCAAAGGGACAGGGGCCTACAATGAGCAGTTCTTC
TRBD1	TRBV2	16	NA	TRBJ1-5	CASRKGQGVVNQPQHF	TGTGCCAGCAGAAAAGGGCAGGGGGTCGTCAATCAGCCCCAGCATTTT
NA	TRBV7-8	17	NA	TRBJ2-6	CASSIPTEYSGANVLTF	TGTGCCAGCAGCATCCCGACAGAATACTCTGGGGCCAACGTCCTGACTTTC
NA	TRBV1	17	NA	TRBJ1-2	CTSRTTYFPGHHYGYTF	TGCACCAGCAGAACGACTTACTTCCCGGGACACCACTATGGCTACACCTTC
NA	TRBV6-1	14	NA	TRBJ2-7	CASNEDSSLNEQYF	TGTGCCAGCAACGAAGACAGTAGTTTGAACGAGCAGTACTTC
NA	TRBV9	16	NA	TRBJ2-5	CASSVEGGGPYGTQYF	TGTGCCAGCAGCGTAGAGGGGGGGGGACCCTACGGGACCCAGTACTTC
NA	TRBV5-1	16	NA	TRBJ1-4	CASSLAGGATNEKLFF	TGCGCCAGCAGCTTGGCCGGGGGGGCAACTAATGAAAAACTGTTTTTT
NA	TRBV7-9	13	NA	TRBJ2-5	CASSFGQQETQYF	TGTGCCAGCAGCTTTGGTCAGCAAGAGACCCAGTACTTC
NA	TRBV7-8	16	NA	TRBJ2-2	CASSLGLGRNTGELFF	TGTGCCAGCAGCTTAGGGTTGGGGCGAAACACCGGGGAGCTGTTTTTT
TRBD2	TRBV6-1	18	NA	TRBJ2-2	CASSEALAGGLYTGELFF	TGTGCCAGCAGTGAAGCGCTGGCGGGGGGGTTGTACACCGGGGAGCTGTTTTTT
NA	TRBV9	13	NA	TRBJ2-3	CASSAGFTDTQYF	TGTGCCAGCAGCGCAGGGTTCACAGATACGCAGTATTTT
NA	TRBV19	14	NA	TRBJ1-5	CASMGQSYNQPQHF	TGTGCCAGTATGGGGCAGAGTTACAATCAGCCCCAGCATTTT
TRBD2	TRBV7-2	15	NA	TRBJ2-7	CASSSTSGRGYEQYF	TGTGCCAGCAGCTCCACTAGCGGGAGGGGTTACGAGCAGTACTTC
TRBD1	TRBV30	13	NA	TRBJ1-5	CAWSPRGHRPQHF	TGTGCCTGGAGCCCCAGGGGGCATCGGCCCCAGCATTTT
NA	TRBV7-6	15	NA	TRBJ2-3	CASSYTESSTDTQYF	TGTGCCAGCAGCTACACAGAGTCTAGCACAGATACGCAGTATTTT
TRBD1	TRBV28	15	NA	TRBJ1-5	CASSPPGQGLQPQHF	TGTGCCAGCAGCCCACCGGGACAGGGTTTGCAGCCCCAGCATTTT
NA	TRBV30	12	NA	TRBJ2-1	CAWSVRGNEQFF	TGTGCCTGGAGTGTAAGGGGAAATGAGCAGTTCTTC
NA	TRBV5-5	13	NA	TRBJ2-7	CASMGQRGYEQYF	TGTGCCAGCATGGGACAAAGGGGCTACGAGCAGTACTTC
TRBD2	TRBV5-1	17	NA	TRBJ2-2	CASSPILAGGPTGELFF	TGCGCCAGCAGCCCGATCCTAGCGGGGGGGCCTACCGGGGAGCTGTTTTTT
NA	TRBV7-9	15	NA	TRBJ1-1	CASSPWGEMDAEAFF	TGTGCCAGCAGCCCCTGGGGCGAAATGGACGCTGAAGCTTTCTTT
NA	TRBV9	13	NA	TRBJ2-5	CASSYGQRETQYF	TGTGCCAGCAGCTACGGACAGCGGGAGACCCAGTACTTC
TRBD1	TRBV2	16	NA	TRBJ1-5	CASSGVMTGVNQPQHF	TGTGCCAGCAGTGGGGTGATGACAGGGGTAAATCAGCCCCAGCATTTT
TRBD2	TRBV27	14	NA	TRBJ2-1	CASSLSGRGGEQFF	TGTGCCAGCAGTTTAAGCGGGAGAGGTGGTGAGCAGTTCTTC
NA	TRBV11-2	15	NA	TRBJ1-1	CASTLHGLMNTEAFF	TGTGCCAGCACCTTACACGGACTCATGAACACTGAAGCTTTCTTT
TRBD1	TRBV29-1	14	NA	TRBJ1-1	CSVERGQGNTEAFF	TGCAGCGTTGAGAGGGGGCAGGGGAACACTGAAGCTTTCTTT
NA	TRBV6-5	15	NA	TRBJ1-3	CASSYSRGERNTIYF	TGTGCCAGCAGTTACTCTCGCGGGGAAAGAAACACCATATATTTT
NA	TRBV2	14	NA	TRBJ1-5	CASSESGGAEPQHF	TGTGCCAGCAGTGAGTCGGGGGGAGCGGAGCCCCAGCATTTT
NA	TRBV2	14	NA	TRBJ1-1	CASTGVGMNTEAFF	TGTGCCAGTACGGGGGTTGGCATGAACACTGAAGCTTTCTTT
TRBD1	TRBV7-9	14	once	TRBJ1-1	CASSFLDRGTEAFF	TGTGCCAGCAGCTTTTTGGACAGGGGAACTGAAGCTTTCTTT
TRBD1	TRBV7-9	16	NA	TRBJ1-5	CASSLGGQGANQPQHF	TGTGCCAGCAGCTTAGGGGGACAGGGGGCCAATCAGCCCCAGCATTTT
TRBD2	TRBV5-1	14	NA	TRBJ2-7	CASSIGTRTYEQYF	TGCGCCAGCAGCATCGGGACTAGAACCTACGAGCAGTACTTC
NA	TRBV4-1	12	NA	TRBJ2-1	CASSQERTEQFF	TGCGCCAGCAGCCAAGAAAGGACAGAGCAGTTCTTC
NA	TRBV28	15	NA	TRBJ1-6	CASSAPGRGHSPLHF	TGTGCCAGCAGCGCCCCGGGTCGAGGGCATTCACCCCTCCACTTT
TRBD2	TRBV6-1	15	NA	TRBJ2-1	CASSILAGGFNEQFF	TGTGCCAGCAGTATTCTAGCGGGAGGCTTCAATGAGCAGTTCTTC
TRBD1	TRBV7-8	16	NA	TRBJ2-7	CASSLFVGTGTYEQYF	TGTGCCAGCAGCTTATTTGTCGGGACAGGGACCTACGAGCAGTACTTC
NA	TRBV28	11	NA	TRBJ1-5	CASSLGQPQHF	TGTGCCAGCAGTCTAGGACAGCCCCAGCATTTT